The rows below give T cell receptor beta chains drawn from one sample of a study of a mutant IDH1 vaccine in newly diagnosed glioma. The repertoire was sequenced with immunoSEQ multiplex PCR; TCRdb's copy has only in-frame clones and lacks some. The data show roughly 70,000 clones, with around 85% seen just once and 2.9% held by the top ten. The sample was PBMCs, taken from a glioma patient treated with radiotherapy, temozolomide or both. These TCRs come from a man aged 25 to 45 with glioma. CDR3s include the opening cysteine and the closing phenylalanine or tryptophan. The D gene is left open where the match is weak. For some rows the clone size is stated as once, few or many, or as a class when expanded; others skip it.

NA 13 NA TRBV5-1 CASSLAPRYEQYF
NA 13 TRBD1 TRBV30 CAWGQGASTEAFF
NA 16 TRBD1 TRBV27 CASRTGTGERSTEAFF
NA 13 TRBD1 TRBV19 CASSLGQGYEQYF
NA 11 NA TRBV10-3 CAISGESAQYF
once 15 TRBD1 TRBV19 CASSDSGGLNTEAFF
NA 14 TRBD1 TRBV5-6 CASSQTGGNSPLHF
NA 14 NA TRBV28 CASSFSPRNNEQFF
NA 16 TRBD1 TRBV19 CASSIDRGTALYGYTF
few 18 NA TRBV21-1 CASSKEEAGAAMNTEAFF
NA 14 TRBD2 TRBV30 CAWSVGGGYNEQFF
NA 15 NA TRBV6-5 CASSPLWAEDDEAFF
NA 11 NA TRBV6-1 CASSDRFGAFF
once 14 NA TRBV6-4 CASSHGLGGDTQYF
NA 15 NA TRBV27 CASSGDQGGIYGYTF
NA 14 NA TRBV19 CASSIDRGGTEAFF
NA 13 TRBD1 TRBV19 CASSIAGQGPKYF
NA 17 TRBD1 TRBV7-9 CASSLAGTGAPNEKLFF
NA 13 NA TRBV27 CASSQGTVYGYTF
NA 14 NA TRBV7-9 CASSLLGGTYEQYF
NA 17 TRBD1 TRBV4-1 CASTWGLTGGSNYGYTF
once 14 NA TRBV4-2 CASSQDNESYEQYF
NA 14 TRBD1 TRBV2 CASSRGGNNQPQHF
NA 15 NA TRBV5-1 CASSLAAGYADTQYF
NA 16 TRBD1 TRBV9 CASSAAGTAISYEQYF
NA 14 TRBD1 TRBV2 CASCGQGRGQPQHF
NA 15 TRBD1 TRBV6-5 CASSKPRQGAYEQYF
NA 16 TRBD2 TRBV4-2 CASSQALAGGTDTQYF
NA 15 TRBD1 TRBV7-8 CASSPTGAFSYEQYF
once 16 NA TRBV19 CASSIDLRGQESGYTF
NA 16 TRBD1 TRBV18 CASSPSTPGQGGGYTF
NA 14 NA TRBV13 CASSTRGGNQPQHF
NA 13 NA TRBV10-1 CASSESGITEAFF
NA 13 TRBD1 TRBV27 CASTGTGGLEQYF
NA 12 NA TRBV11-2 CASSSENYGYTF
NA 15 NA TRBV28 CASSFTDFNLGGYTF
once 16 TRBD1 TRBV7-9 CASSSPKTGVSYGYTF
NA 16 TRBD2 TRBV6-6 CASSVSTSGTYNEQFF
NA 13 NA TRBV5-1 CASSPTSSYEQYF
once 12 NA TRBV19 CASSRNPGELFF
NA 14 TRBD1 TRBV11-2 CASSSGQGTGGYTF
NA 17 TRBD1 TRBV13 CASSGPGQGAISGGYTF
NA 14 TRBD1 TRBV18 CASSPGQTKGGYTF
NA 14 NA TRBV19 CASRESGLNQPQHF
NA 13 NA TRBV19 CASSPGAEEKLFF
NA 20 TRBD2 TRBV13 CASSLVAGLAGGRYTGELFF
NA 14 NA TRBV6-1 CASISQGPNSPLHF
once 13 NA TRBV7-9 CASSPTETGELFF
few 15 TRBD1 TRBV7-8 CASSHGTGGFEPQHF
NA 13 NA TRBV7-9 CASSKTGTYEQYF
NA 14 NA TRBV7-6 CASSIAPLGSPLHF
once 16 TRBD1 TRBV5-1 CASRLTGTGGTDTQYF
few 14 NA TRBV5-5 CASSWGRENTEAFF
NA 14 NA TRBV27 CASSFSGVNQPQHF